The clone carrying this T cell receptor (beta chain) was detected only a few times. As yet, its antigen is unknown. This record belongs to a study of vaccination and CD4 T cells after COVID-19. The study's findings and limits: Spike mono-reactivity was the property of 304 of 307 vaccine-specific clones in convalescent patients.

Oncomine TCR Beta short-read sequencing was applied to DNA from cultured CD4+ T cells. One entry per CDR3 protein, called by TCRdb with MiXCR from the PCR reads. The table records fewer than 8,500 distinct CDR3 sequences, approximately 37% of them present only once. Sample treatment: approximately nine-day PBMC culture with coronavirus spike peptide pools or control peptides (ViraFEST assay). Unexposed donor CD4+ T cells predated the COVID-19 pandemic, collected 2011-2018. This clonotype was sampled from a human donor in good health. The sample comprised CD4+ T cells from blood, cultured in vitro.

CDR3 bases: TGTGCCAGCAACTGGGACTACCAGGGCGACGAGCAGTACTTC. It encodes CASNWDYQGDEQYF. J is TRBJ2-7 and V is TRBV6-1; TRBD2 matches 7 bases. The CDR3 spans 14 residues. The V segment lost 7 bases and the J segment 5 bases; nucleotides outside the gene matches: 11. Germline V gene lookup returns CDR1 MNHNS and CDR2 SASEGT.